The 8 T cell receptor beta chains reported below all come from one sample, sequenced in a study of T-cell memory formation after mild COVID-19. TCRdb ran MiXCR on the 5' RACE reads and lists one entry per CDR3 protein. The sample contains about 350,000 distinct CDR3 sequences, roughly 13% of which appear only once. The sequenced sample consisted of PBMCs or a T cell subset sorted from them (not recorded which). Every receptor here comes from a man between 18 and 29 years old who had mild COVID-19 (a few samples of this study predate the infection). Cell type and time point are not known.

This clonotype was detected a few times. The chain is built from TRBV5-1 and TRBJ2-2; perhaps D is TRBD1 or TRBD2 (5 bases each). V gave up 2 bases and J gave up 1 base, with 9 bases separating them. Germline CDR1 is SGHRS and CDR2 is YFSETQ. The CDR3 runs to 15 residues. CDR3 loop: CASSFVGVNTGELFF. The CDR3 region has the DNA TGCGCCAGCAGCTTTGTGGGGGTGAACACCGGGGAGCTGTTTTTT.

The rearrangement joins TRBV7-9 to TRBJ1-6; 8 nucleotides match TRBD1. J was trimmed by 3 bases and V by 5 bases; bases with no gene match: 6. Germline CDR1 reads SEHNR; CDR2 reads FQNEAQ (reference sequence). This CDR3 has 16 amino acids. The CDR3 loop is CASSPRQGLYNSPLHF. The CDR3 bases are TGTGCCAGCAGCCCCCGACAGGGGCTCTATAATTCACCCCTCCACTTT.

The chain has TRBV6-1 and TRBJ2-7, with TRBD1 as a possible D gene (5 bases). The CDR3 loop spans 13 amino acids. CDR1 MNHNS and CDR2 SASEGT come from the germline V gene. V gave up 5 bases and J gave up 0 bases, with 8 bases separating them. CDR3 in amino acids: CASSTDSSYEQYV. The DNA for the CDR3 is TGTGCCAGCAGTACTGACAGCTCCTACGAGCAGTACGTC.

CDR3 bases: TGCGCCAGCAGCCTGCAAACAGGGTCAGATGGCTACACCTTC. This encodes CASSLQTGSDGYTF. The chain combines TRBV5-1 with TRBJ1-2; maybe TRBD1 (6 bases). CDR3 length equals 14 residues. V lost 4 bases to trimming and J lost 6 bases, with 16 bases between them. The germline V gene has CDR1 SGHRS and CDR2 YFSETQ. The full variable domain, completed using reference TRBV5-1 and TRBJ1-2, is KAGVTQTPRYLIKTRGQQVTLSCSPISGHRSVSWYQQTPGQGLQFLFEYFSETQRNKGNFPGRFSGRQFSNSRSEMNVSTLELGDSALYLCASSLQTGSDGYTFGSGTRLTVV.

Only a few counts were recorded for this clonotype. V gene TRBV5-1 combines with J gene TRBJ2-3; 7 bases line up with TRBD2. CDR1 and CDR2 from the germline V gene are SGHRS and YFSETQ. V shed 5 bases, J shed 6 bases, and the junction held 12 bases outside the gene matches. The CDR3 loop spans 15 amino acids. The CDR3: CASSRLAARGDTQYF. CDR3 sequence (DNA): TGCGCCAGCAGTCGTCTAGCGGCCCGCGGGGATACGCAGTATTTT.

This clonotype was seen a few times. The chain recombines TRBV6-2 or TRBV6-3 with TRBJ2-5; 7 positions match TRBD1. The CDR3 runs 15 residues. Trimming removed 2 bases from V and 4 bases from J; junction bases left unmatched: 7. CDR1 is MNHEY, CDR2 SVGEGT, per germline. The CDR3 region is CASSYADRVVETQYF. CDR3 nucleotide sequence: TGTGCCAGCAGTTACGCCGACAGGGTGGTAGAGACCCAGTACTTC.

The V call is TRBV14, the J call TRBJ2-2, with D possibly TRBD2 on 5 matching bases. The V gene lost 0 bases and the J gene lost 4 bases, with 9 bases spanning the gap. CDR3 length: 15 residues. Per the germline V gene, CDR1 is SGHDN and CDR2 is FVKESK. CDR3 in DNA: TGTGCCAGCAGCCAAGAGACTATATCCACCGGGGAGCTGTTTTTT. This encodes CASSQETISTGELFF.

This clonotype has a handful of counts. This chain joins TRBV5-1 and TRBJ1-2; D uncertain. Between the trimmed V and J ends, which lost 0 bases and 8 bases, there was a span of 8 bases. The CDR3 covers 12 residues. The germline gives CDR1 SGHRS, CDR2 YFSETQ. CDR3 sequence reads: CASSLDSQGYTF. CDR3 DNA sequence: TGCGCCAGCAGCTTGGACAGCCAGGGCTACACCTTC.